Listed here are 17 T cell receptor beta chains from one sample, sequenced in a study of shared clonotypes between healthy human individuals (dated by TCRdb to the early 2020s). The library was built by means of the immunoSEQ multiplex PCR assay. TCRdb provides this immuneACCESS table in a form limited to in-frame rearrangements. Some clones are lacking; in checked studies, under half of them reflect an unresolved V gene, and why the rest are absent is not known. Here the sample has some 380,000 clones; about 96% occur a single time. About 0.32% of the sample belongs to the ten largest clones. The sequenced sample consisted of memory CD8+ T cells sorted from blood. Explained via the paper, the cell subset or site label denotes: CD45RO+ cells pooled with CCR7-negative TemRA cells. The source of these receptors is a young man in good health.

Concerning this clone itself: The sample holds other DNA sequences that translate to the same CDR3. The chain combines TRBV18 with TRBJ2-1; 12 positions agree with TRBD1. Germline values: CDR1 KGHSH, CDR2 LQKENI. V gave up 3 bases and J gave up 6 bases; unmatched junction bases: 9. The CDR3 totals 17 residues. CDR3 sequence reads: CASSPPKSGQGANEQFF. The CDR3 DNA follows: TGTGCCAGCTCACCCCCTAAGTCGGGACAGGGGGCCAATGAGCAGTTCTTC.

The J gene is TRBJ2-2, the V gene TRBV6-1; 9 bases map to TRBD1. J gave up 8 bases and V 11 bases, and 15 bases lay outside the gene matches. Germline-derived CDR1 and CDR2 are MNHNS and SASEGT. The CDR3 is 15 residues long. The CDR3 region has the DNA TGTGCCGGCACCCCGGGACAGGGCTATACGGGGGAGCTGTTTTTT. The encoded protein is CAGTPGQGYTGELFF.

CDR3 coding DNA: TGTGCCTGGAGTGTGGCGGGAGGGCCCAATGAGCAGTTCTTC. This sequence encodes CAWSVAGGPNEQFF. The chain joins TRBV30 to TRBJ2-1, with 9 bases that match TRBD2. Germline values: CDR1 GTSNPN, CDR2 SVGIG (reference sequence). The trim removed 0 bases at V and 6 bases at J, leaving 3 bases unmatched. This CDR3 region has 14 residues.

This chain links TRBV2 with TRBJ2-7; possible D gene TRBD1, 6 bases. The ends were cut back, 6 bases at V and 1 base at J, with 13 bases in the middle. CDR3 length: 14 amino acids. Germline V gene data show CDR1 as SNHLY and CDR2 as FYNNEI. CDR3 DNA sequence: TGTGCCAGCAGCCGGGACACCCTTTCCTACGAGCAGTACTTC. The encoded protein is CASSRDTLSYEQYF.

The V gene is TRBV11-3, the J gene TRBJ2-1; perhaps TRBD1 as D (6 bases). CDR3 length equals 15 residues. V lost 5 bases to trimming and J lost 0 bases, with 11 bases between them. The germline gives CDR1 SGHNT, CDR2 YENEEA. CDR3 nucleotides: TGTGCCAGCAGCATCCAGGGGAGCTCCTACAATGAGCAGTTCTTC. Protein: CASSIQGSSYNEQFF. Filled out from reference TRBV11-3 and TRBJ2-1, the complete variable domain reads EAGVVQSPRYKIIEKKQPVAFWCNPISGHNTLYWYLQNLGQGPELLIRYENEEAVDDSQLPKDRFSAERLKGVDSTLKIQPAELGDSAVYLCASSIQGSSYNEQFFGPGTRLTVL.

CDR3 nucleotide sequence: TGCGCCAGCACCCTCTTTATGGGAACCCAAAATTCTGGGGCCAACGTCCTGACTTTC. It yields the protein CASTLFMGTQNSGANVLTF. J is TRBJ2-6 and V is TRBV5-1; no reliable D call. Trimming removed 6 bases from V and 1 base from J, with 23 bases in between. Germline lookup yields CDR1 SGHRS and CDR2 YFSETQ. The CDR3 length is 19 residues.

The chain combines TRBV28 with TRBJ2-7; 7 bases match TRBD1. Germline-derived CDR1 and CDR2 are MDHEN and SYDVKM. The CDR3 length is 17 residues. Trimming removed 6 bases from V and 2 bases from J; junction bases left unmatched: 16. CDR3 sequence: CASSSASGDRAPYEQYF. DNA of the CDR3: TGTGCCAGCAGCTCCGCCAGCGGAGACAGGGCACCCTACGAGCAGTACTTC.

In its sample, this clone was seen once. This chain connects TRBV30 to TRBJ2-3; a possible D gene is TRBD1 (5 bases). CDR1 and CDR2 from the germline V gene are GTSNPN and SVGIG (reference sequence). This CDR3 has 15 amino acids. The germline V and J ends were trimmed by 0 bases and 8 bases, with 18 bases remaining between them. CDR3 protein: CAWSVHMGGAGTQYF. The CDR3 DNA reads as TGTGCCTGGAGTGTACATATGGGTGGGGCCGGTACGCAGTATTTT.

The chain employs TRBV30 and TRBJ2-2; D tentatively fits TRBD1 or TRBD2 (5 bases each). The V gene's germline CDR1 is GTSNPN and CDR2 SVGIG (reference sequence). The V end lost 1 base, the J end lost 8 bases, and 14 bases lay between the germline ends. This CDR3 spans 14 amino acids. The CDR3 loop reads CAWSARGNGGELFF. The CDR3 bases are TGTGCCTGGAGTGCGAGGGGTAACGGAGGGGAGCTGTTTTTT.

The chain uses TRBV7-3 and TRBJ2-7, with D perhaps matching TRBD2 (6 bases). The V end lost 5 bases, the J end lost 3 bases, and 17 bases lay between the germline ends. CDR1 and CDR2 (germline): SGHTA, FQGTGA. The CDR3 loop spans 15 amino acids. CDR3 amino acids: CASSPWPSAHYEQYF. CDR3 nucleotides: TGTGCCAGCAGCCCCTGGCCTAGCGCCCACTACGAGCAGTACTTC.

V and J are TRBV10-3 and TRBJ2-5, with TRBD2 matching over 8 bases. CDR1 and CDR2 (germline): ENHRY, SYGVKD. This CDR3 has 14 amino acids. Germline trimming cut 6 bases from V and 4 bases from J; bases unmatched to any gene: 7. CDR3 loop: CAISAGGGRETQYF. The DNA for the CDR3 is TGTGCCATCAGCGCCGGGGGGGGGCGAGAGACCCAGTACTTC.

This clone was seen just once. The J gene is TRBJ2-3, the V gene TRBV7-9; D is unresolved. V lost 2 bases and J 2 bases, leaving 8 bases between the germline ends. The germline V gene encodes CDR1 SEHNR and CDR2 FQNEAQ (reference sequence). The CDR3 sequence is 14 residues long. The CDR3 is CASSLNRNTDTQYF. In DNA, the CDR3 is TGTGCCAGCAGCTTAAACAGAAACACAGATACGCAGTATTTT.

The chain is built from TRBV27 and TRBJ1-2; 9 nucleotides match TRBD1. V was pared by 3 bases and J by 8 bases, with 7 bases of the junction left unmatched. The V gene's germline CDR1 is MNHEY and CDR2 SMNVEV (reference sequence). CDR3 size: 14 residues. In nucleotides, the CDR3 is TGTGCCAGCAGTTTCACAGGGGGCGCGGGGGGCTACACCTTC. Its protein product is CASSFTGGAGGYTF.

The V gene is TRBV19, the J gene TRBJ1-5; D gene unclear. This CDR3 has 18 amino acids. Germline V gene data show CDR1 as LNHDA and CDR2 as SQIVND (reference sequence). Trimming cost V 7 bases and J 0 bases, with 22 bases left between them. CDR3: CASTKSAHSLISNQPQHF. In DNA, the CDR3 is TGTGCCAGTACCAAATCGGCCCACAGCTTGATTAGCAATCAGCCCCAGCATTTT. Full variable domain (outside the CDR3, taken from reference TRBV19 and TRBJ1-5): DGGITQSPKYLFRKEGQNVTLSCEQNLNHDAMYWYRQDPGQGLRLIYYSQIVNDFQKGDIAEGYSVSREKKESFPLTVTSAQKNPTAFYLCASTKSAHSLISNQPQHFGDGTRLSIL.

This CDR3 is CARSSRASRRNQPQHF. As DNA, the CDR3 is TGTGCCAGAAGCTCGAGGGCCTCTCGGCGCAATCAGCCCCAGCATTTT. The chain joins TRBV5-3 to TRBJ1-5; D is unclear. TRBV5-3 is treated as an ORF (open reading frame) with a function not yet certain. The V and J ends lost 3 bases and 2 bases respectively, with 15 bases between them. This CDR3 comprises 16 residues.

The V gene is TRBV14, the J gene TRBJ2-7; a possible D gene is TRBD2 (6 bases). CDR1 and CDR2 (germline): SGHDN, FVKESK. The CDR3 is made up of 18 amino acids. Trimming shortened V by 3 bases and J by 0 bases, and 21 bases separated the two germline ends. The CDR3 region has the DNA TGTGCCAGCAGCCAGGGTAACCGGGAGCCTGAATTCTCCTACGAGCAGTACTTC. Its translation is CASSQGNREPEFSYEQYF. Full variable domain (missing parts from reference TRBV14 and TRBJ2-7): EAGVTQFPSHSVIEKGQTVTLRCDPISGHDNLYWYRRVMGKEIKFLLHFVKESKQDESGMPNNRFLAERTGGTYSTLKVQPAELEDSGVYFCASSQGNREPEFSYEQYFGPGTRLTVT.

The genes are TRBV30 and TRBJ1-4; the D gene is possibly TRBD1 (5 bases). Germline assignment: CDR1 GTSNPN and CDR2 SVGIG (reference sequence). V was cut by 8 bases and J by 7 bases, with 17 bases left in between. This CDR3 has 13 residues. CDR3 in amino acids: CASRRVGSEKLFF. The CDR3 bases are TGTGCCAGCCGCAGGGTGGGGTCTGAAAAACTGTTTTTT.